The TCR beta chain described here comes from a study of early T cells in non-severe SARS-CoV-2 infection. Overall study findings and caveats: Private and CD4 specificities were missed by VDJdb matching, which favored anti-spike CD8 responses.

Germline CDR1 reads SGHAT; CDR2 reads FQNNGV. V lost 1 base and J lost 11, with 9 bases in between. The CDR3 sequence is 11 residues long. This clonotype was detected many times. Its target is unknown. Individual cDNA molecules carried attached unique molecular identifiers. TCRdb independently ran MiXCR on the 5' RACE reads; one entry per CDR3 protein. The sample lists some 25,000 distinct CDR3 sequences, 5.5% to 7% seen once, with 2.4% in the top ten. The V and J genes are TRBV11-2 and TRBJ2-7, with unresolved D. This TCR came from an adult who was a healthcare worker with PCR-confirmed SARS-CoV-2 infection or an uninfected control (not recorded which). What was sequenced was whole blood. The CDR3 region has the DNA TGTGCCAGCAGCTTAGGGGTGGATGAGTACTTC. This encodes CASSLGVDEYF.